These 10 T cell receptor beta chains came from one sample sequenced in a study of blood T cell repertoires in COVID-19. Measured with immunoSEQ multiplex PCR; TCRdb has only the in-frame clones, and not every one. Of tens of thousands of clones detected, more than 75% appear once; the ten largest clones hold 5.8%. The source material was peripheral blood. The receptors stem from a human donor in a cohort sampled during active COVID-19.

The chain carries TRBV11-2 and TRBJ2-3; 7 nucleotides align to TRBD1. Trimming took 5 bases from V and 4 from J; bases not matched to a gene: 0. The CDR3 has 12 amino acids. Germline values: CDR1 SGHAT, CDR2 FQNNGV. The CDR3 DNA reads as TGTGCCAGCAGCGACAGGGCAGATACGCAGTATTTT. Its protein is CASSDRADTQYF. The full variable domain, completed using reference TRBV11-2 and TRBJ2-3, is EAGVAQSPRYKIIEKRQSVAFWCNPISGHATLYWYQQILGQGPKLLIQFQNNGVVDDSQLPKDRFSAERLKGVDSTLKIQPAKLEDSAVYLCASSDRADTQYFGPGTRLTVL.

This clone was observed a single time. V gene TRBV10-3 combines with J gene TRBJ1-5; 8 bases are shared with TRBD1. Germline trimming cut 6 bases from V and 7 bases from J; bases unmatched to any gene: 5. CDR3 size: 13 residues. The V gene's germline CDR1 is ENHRY and CDR2 SYGVKD. The DNA of the CDR3 is TGTGCCATCAGGGAGGCAGGGGGCCAGCCCCAGCATTTT. It codes for CAIREAGGQPQHF.

This clone was observed a single time. The rearrangement joins TRBV18 to TRBJ2-3; a weak D match, TRBD1 (6 bases). Germline CDR1 reads KGHSH; CDR2 reads LQKENI. This CDR3 is 16 amino acids long. V lost 7 bases, J lost 1 base, and 18 bases lay in between. The CDR3 region is CASCERQDSCTDTQYF. The CDR3 DNA is TGTGCCAGCTGCGAACGCCAGGACAGCTGCACAGATACGCAGTATTTT. The complete variable domain, with remaining parts taken from reference TRBV18 and TRBJ2-3, reads NAGVMQNPRHLVRRRGQEARLRCSPMKGHSHVYWYRQLPEEGLKFMVYLQKENIIDESGMPKERFSAEFPKEGPSILRIQQVVRGDSAAYFCASCERQDSCTDTQYFGPGTRLTVL.

The CDR3 DNA reads as TGTGCCATCAGTGAGTCGAGTTCGGTACGTCTCTATGGCTACACCTTC. Protein: CAISESSSVRLYGYTF. The rearrangement joins TRBV10-3 to TRBJ1-2; no clear D. Trimming pared 0 bases from V and 4 bases from J, leaving 15 bases between. Germline V CDR1 and CDR2: ENHRY, SYGVKD. This CDR3 contains 16 residues.

The CDR3 is CASSESGGNTEAFF. The CDR3, as DNA: TGCGCCAGCAGTGAGTCCGGGGGGAACACTGAAGCTTTCTTT. The chain joins TRBV10-2 to TRBJ1-1; perhaps TRBD1 as D (5 bases). Germline CDR1 reads WSHSY; CDR2 reads SAAADI. V lost 0 bases and J lost 1, with 6 bases in between. This CDR3 is built from 14 residues.

The chain is built from TRBV6-1 and TRBJ2-6, with TRBD1 matching 9 bases. Germline assignment: CDR1 MNHNS and CDR2 SASEGT. CDR3 length: 17 residues. With V trimmed by 4 bases and J by 4 bases, 8 bases remained unmatched. The CDR3 region is CASSVTTGGMGANVLTF. CDR3 bases: TGTGCCAGCAGTGTTACGACAGGGGGTATGGGGGCCAACGTCCTGACTTTC.

V gene TRBV12-3 or TRBV12-4 combines with J gene TRBJ1-1, with D possibly being TRBD1 (5 bases). The CDR3 extends over 13 amino acids. Trimming shortened V by 3 bases and J by 3 bases, and 8 bases separated the two germline ends. CDR3 in amino acids: CASSFDRYTEAFF. The CDR3 bases are TGTGCCAGCAGTTTTGACAGATACACTGAAGCTTTCTTT.

This chain links TRBV7-9 with TRBJ2-1; D is ambiguous. Germline-derived CDR1 and CDR2 are SEHNR and FQNEAQ (reference sequence). V lost 6 bases to trimming and J lost 8 bases, with 17 bases between them. This CDR3 is 14 amino acids long. CDR3 sequence: CASSSRAPLDEQFF. CDR3 nucleotides: TGTGCCAGCAGTTCGCGCGCCCCTTTGGATGAGCAGTTCTTC.

The chain has TRBV4-3 and TRBJ1-2, with a weak D call TRBD1 (5 bases). The germline gives CDR1 LGHNA, CDR2 YSLEER. V lost 1 base and J lost 1, with 13 bases in between. This CDR3 comprises 16 residues. DNA of the CDR3: TGCGCCAGCAGCCAAGGGGCCTACAGGAGTAACTATGGCTACACCTTC. Its translation: CASSQGAYRSNYGYTF.

The rearrangement links TRBV19 to TRBJ2-7, with 9 bases lining up with TRBD1. The junction had 9 bases not matched to a gene; V was cut back by 3 bases and J by 6 bases. CDR1 LNHDA and CDR2 SQIVND come from the germline V gene (reference sequence). The CDR3 spans 15 residues. CDR3 DNA: TGTGCCAGTAGTATCGGGACAGGGAAGAGTCGCGAGCAGTACTTC. Protein: CASSIGTGKSREQYF.